These 18 T cell receptor gamma chains share one sample of origin, sequenced in a study of intestinal T cells in coeliac disease. Using around 210 ng of biopsy DNA, TRG was amplified with LymphoTrack primers. TCRdb reanalysed the multiplex PCR reads with CATT. Among around 800 gamma-chain clones listed, 48% were seen once. Ten to eleven formalin-fixed paraffin-embedded scrolls, each 5 µm thick, supplied each case's genomic DNA. What was sequenced was a duodenal biopsy. These TCRs come from a human donor with celiac disease.

V is TRGV8 and J is TRGJ1 or TRGJ2. Germline V gene lookup returns CDR1 VENAVY and CDR2 YDSYNSRV. The CDR3 loop spans 16 amino acids. V was clipped by 0 bases and J by 0 bases; unmatched bases: 8. CDR3 residues: CATWDRQRRNYYKKLF. Written as DNA, the CDR3 is TGTGCCACCTGGGATAGGCAACGAAGGAATTATTATAAGAAACTCTTT.

The chain is built from TRGV4 and TRGJP1. The J segment lost 14 bases and the V segment lost 9 bases, leaving 18 bases of the junction unmatched. Germline assignment: CDR1 EGSTGY and CDR2 YDSYTSSV. The CDR3 has 13 residues. The DNA of the CDR3 is TGTGCCACCGGACCGGAGGAACAAGGTTTCAAGATATTT. Translation: CATGPEEQGFKIF.

To note about this clone: A read error likely explains why the TCRdb protein, taken from a much larger clone, differs from this DNA's translation at residue 11; the protein shown is translated from the DNA. This chain links TRGV8 with TRGJP1. CDR1 is VENAVY, CDR2 YDSYNSRV, per germline. The CDR3 consists of 14 residues. The CDR3 DNA reads as TGTGCCACCTGGGAATATACCACTGGTTGGTCCAAGATATTT. It is translated as CATWEYTTGWSKIF.

Of note for this clone: It is likely a read error: a sequence one base away is far more abundant. The same CDR3 is also encoded by other DNA sequences in this sample. This rearrangement joins TRGV8 to TRGJP1. This CDR3 is 16 amino acids long. CDR1 is VENAVY and CDR2 is YDSYNSRV in the germline V gene. The CDR3 loop is CATWDSLDTTGWFKIF. CDR3 bases: TGTGCCACCTGGGATAGCCTCGATACCACCGGTTGGTTCAAGATATTT.

In regard to this clone: A far larger clone is just one base off, so this is likely a read error. This sample includes further DNA sequences coding for the same CDR3. The chain couples TRGV8 to TRGJP1. Germline trimming cut 4 bases from V and 3 bases from J; bases unmatched to any gene: 11. The CDR3 has 16 residues. Germline loops: CDR1 VENAVY, CDR2 YDSYNSRV. The CDR3 here is CATWDIYGATGWFKIF. Here the CDR3 DNA reads TGTGCCACCTGGGACATATATGGGGCCACTGGTTGGTTCAAGATATTT.

Sample share makes this clone hyperexpanded. V gene TRGV10 combines with J gene TRGJ1 or TRGJ2. TRGV10 is designated an ORF whose function remains uncertain. After removal of 8 bases from V and 9 bases from J, the junction contained 11 bases not matched to a gene. The CDR3 runs to 12 residues. CDR3 in DNA: TGTGCTGCGTGGGATTATAACCTTAAGAAACTCTTT. This translates into CAAWDYNLKKLF.

This rearrangement joins TRGV5 to TRGJ1 or TRGJ2. Per the germline V gene, CDR1 is VINAFY and CDR2 is YDVSNSKD. V was pared by 3 bases and J by 7 bases, with 21 bases of the junction left unmatched. This CDR3 region has 17 residues. CDR3 residues: CATWDEEWTNQLYKKLF. CDR3 coding DNA: TGTGCCACCTGGGACGAAGAGTGGACAAATCAATTATATAAGAAACTCTTT.

This clone is large by share. Distinct nucleotide sequences in the sample also encode this CDR3. The CDR3 DNA reads as TGTGCCACCTGGGACAGGCCTGGATTTTCAACGAAACGCTCCAATTATTATAAGAAACTCTTT. Protein sequence: CATWDRPGFSTKRSNYYKKLF. This chain joins TRGV3 and TRGJ1 or TRGJ2. V shed 0 bases, J shed 1 base, and the junction held 24 bases outside the gene matches. The CDR3 is 21 residues long. Germline CDR1 VTNTFY, CDR2 YDVSTARD (reference sequence).

This clone was seen a handful of times. The chain has TRGV4 and TRGJP1. Trimming removed 0 bases from V and 5 bases from J; junction bases left unmatched: 21. This CDR3 contains 20 residues. The germline V gene has CDR1 EGSTGY and CDR2 YDSYTSSV. In DNA form, the CDR3 reads TGTGCCACCTGGGATGGGGACGCGGAGGGTGGTTTACCGACTGGTTGGTTCAAGATATTT. Encoded protein: CATWDGDAEGGLPTGWFKIF.

This clone was counted a few times. TCRdb lists the protein of a much larger clone for this DNA, which differs at residue 13, so this is likely a read error; the protein given here is translated from the DNA itself. The V gene is TRGV8, the J gene TRGJP1. In germline, CDR1 is VENAVY, CDR2 YDSYNSRV. This CDR3 is built from 16 residues. The DNA of the CDR3 is TGTGCCACCTGGGATAGCCTCGATACCACTGGTTGGCTCAAGATATTT. This gives the protein CATWDSLDTTGWLKIF.

The rearrangement joins TRGV8 to TRGJ1 or TRGJ2. There are 15 residues in the CDR3. With V trimmed by 4 bases and J by 0 bases, 9 bases remained unmatched. Germline CDR1 reads VENAVY; CDR2 reads YDSYNSRV. The CDR3 loop is CATWDHTLNYYKKLF. CDR3 nucleotides: TGTGCCACCTGGGACCATACTTTGAATTATTATAAGAAACTCTTT.

In its sample, this clone is large. As DNA, the CDR3 is TGTGCTGCGTGGGATTATAATTATAAGAAACTCTTT. Translating gives CAAWDYNYKKLF. The V gene is TRGV10, the J gene TRGJ1 or TRGJ2. TRGV10 carries the ORF label, with uncertain function. V shed 8 bases and J 5 bases; nucleotides not matched to a gene: 7. The CDR3 contains 12 residues.

This clone was picked up a small number of times. The TCRdb record carries a much larger clone's protein, which differs from this DNA's translation at residue 6; a read error is the likely cause, and the protein listed here is the DNA translation. This CDR3 is CACWIGHGRIKTF. CDR3 nucleotide sequence: TGTGCCTGCTGGATTGGGCACGGGAGGATCAAGACGTTT. The V and J genes are TRGV11 and TRGJP2. TRGV11 is placed among ORFs of uncertain function. The CDR3 consists of 13 residues.

The CDR3 region has the DNA TGTGCCTTGTGGGAGGTGCTTAGAGTAGTGAAGTTGGATTCAAAGACGTTT. It specifies CALWEVLRVVKLDSKTF. The V gene call reads TRGV9; no J gene was called. The CDR3 has 17 amino acids. CDR1 and CDR2 (germline): GITISATS, ISYDGTV (reference sequence).

The chain uses TRGV2 and TRGJ1 or TRGJ2. V trimming: 3 bases; J trimming: 9 bases; junction bases outside the gene matches: 8. The length of the CDR3 is 12 residues. Looked up from germline, CDR1 is EGSNGY and CDR2 is YDSYNSKV. CDR3 residues: CATWDLGSKKLF. In nucleotides, the CDR3 is TGTGCCACCTGGGACTTGGGTAGTAAGAAACTCTTT.

The chain links TRGV8 to TRGJP1. The CDR3 contains 16 residues. Germline V gives CDR1 VENAVY, CDR2 YDSYNSRV. J lost 1 base, V lost 2 bases, and 7 bases had no gene match. Here the CDR3 DNA reads TGTGCCACCTGGGATAAGGGGGGTACCACTGGTTGGTTCAAGATATTT. The encoded protein is CATWDKGGTTGWFKIF.

Notes on this clone: At one boundary the junction diverges from the germline segment, which might be a read error. The same CDR3 is also encoded by other DNA sequences in this sample. V and J are TRGV11 and TRGJP1. TRGV11 is an ORF; its function is uncertain. The CDR3 loop spans 11 amino acids. CDR3 loop: CACWICWFKIF. Written as DNA, the CDR3 is TGCGCCTGCTGGATTTGTTGGTTCAAGATATTT.

This clone was found a few times. The chain has TRGV10 and TRGJ1 or TRGJ2. TRGV10 is designated an ORF whose function remains uncertain. With V trimmed by 8 bases and J by 3 bases, 8 bases remained unmatched. The CDR3 contains 13 residues. This CDR3 is CAAWGLSYYKKLF. In DNA, the CDR3 is TGTGCTGCGTGGGGATTGAGTTATTATAAGAAACTCTTT.